These T cell receptor beta chains were read from a single sample in a study of blood T cell repertoires in COVID-19. Only in-frame clones appear in the TCRdb table, and some are missing; sequencing was by immunoSEQ multiplex PCR. Here the sample spans approximately 68,000 clones, roughly four fifths being singletons. The sequencing sample was made of peripheral blood. The receptors were gathered from a woman in her sixties with acute or convalescent COVID-19. CDR3s include the opening cysteine and the closing phenylalanine or tryptophan. Fields, in order: V gene, CDR3 protein.

TRBV15,CATSPPQQFNSPLHF
TRBV5-1,CASSLRTSGGAEEFF
TRBV2,CASSVDSQTDTIYF
TRBV30,CAWSPRGNQPQHF
TRBV12-3/TRBV12-4,CASRGQGYQPQHF
TRBV6-1,CASSEGEQGGYTF
TRBV2,CASSSDRGYTGELFF
TRBV12-3/TRBV12-4,CASSFSSHQPQHF
TRBV19,CATSPGTANTEAFF
TRBV14,CASSHFAGLDTDTQYF
TRBV6-4,CASSDKGRTYEQYF
TRBV7-9,CASSLAGRGQDTIYF
TRBV9,CASSVAFQGKNTEAFF
TRBV27,CASSLSGGPIYEQYF
TRBV5-1,CASSFRQTTNEKLFF
TRBV7-9,CASSPDRGLGYTF
TRBV5-8,CASSALAGQSSGANVLTF
TRBV27,CASIGAGGYGYTF
TRBV6-6,CASSPTGGTEAFF
TRBV5-6,CASSLGQASYEQYF
TRBV10-2,CASSPPGGMGQPQHF
TRBV30,CAWMEGYVNYGYTF
TRBV10-2,CASSLGGTAPEAFF
TRBV7-9,CASSAQGSRGRGQPQHF
TRBV4-1,CASSQASGGAGANVLTF
TRBV10-2,CASSDPGTSGGQETQYF
TRBV7-2,CASRQTGGSRETQYF
TRBV3-1/TRBV3-2,CASSPLDGGAFF
TRBV27,CASSPGQGRSADTQYF